This TCR beta chain is from a study of CD8+ T cells in alopecia areata. Treatment here: oral pan-JAK inhibitor, 5-10 mg twice daily. From PBMCs, CD4+ and CD8+ T cells were sorted. The germline V gene has CDR1 GTSNPN and CDR2 SVGIG (reference sequence). Trimming stripped 4 bases from V and 8 bases from J, with 18 bases between. The CDR3 has 15 residues. It was cDNA, reverse transcribed from extracted RNA, that served as the sequencing template. TCRdb keeps only in-frame clones here, not all; method: immunoSEQ multiplex PCR. The table lists fewer than 250,000 clones, about 65% of them singletons. The starting material was CD4+ T cells sorted from blood, obtained at approximately week 50, from a patient treated with tofacitinib. The gene calls are TRBV30 and TRBJ1-6; D call uncertain. This receptor was obtained from a human donor with alopecia areata. CDR3 sequence (DNA): TGTGCCTGGACACGAGGAAATCTCGTGGATTCACCCCTCCACTTT. It translates to CAWTRGNLVDSPLHF.